The text below deals with one TCR beta chain. This entry belongs to a study of OX40 agonist ivuxolimab in advanced cancers. Study at large: Those enrolled were 82.7% male, with a mean age of around 57 years and ages from roughly 20 to 90.

Measured with immunoSEQ multiplex PCR; TCRdb has only the in-frame clones, and not every one. The sample holds 52,000 or so clones, 65% to 85% seen once. V lost 2 bases, J lost 8 bases, and 13 bases lay in between. Germline CDR1 reads LGHNA; CDR2 reads YSLEER. This CDR3 is 14 amino acids long. This sample comprised CD4+ or CD8+ T cells sorted from blood, obtained in a trial of the OX40 agonist ivuxolimab. The chain recombines TRBV4-3 with TRBJ1-3, with D unresolved. This TCR was recovered from an adult with an advanced solid tumor such as melanoma, head and neck, liver or kidney cancer. CDR3 nucleotide sequence: TGCGCCAGCAGCCAAAAGGCCGCTAGGGACACCATATATTTT. This encodes CASSQKAARDTIYF.